Each of the 22 T cell receptor beta chains below was sequenced from the same sample in a study of Graves' ophthalmopathy and Graves' hyperthyroidism. Scientists amplified the TCR beta CDR3 regions from RNA transcripts. An opening RT-PCR round employed HTBI primers and preceded a second-round multiplex PCR. From the multiplex PCR reads, TCRdb called clonotypes with MiXCR, one entry per CDR3 protein. The sample lists hundreds of thousands of distinct CDR3 sequences, about 21% occurring once. The sample consisted of peripheral blood. These receptors originate from a woman between 18 and 29 years old with stable Graves' hyperthyroidism.

This clonotype has a count of ten or more. J is TRBJ2-5 and V is TRBV6-5, with 9 bases that match TRBD2. J gave up 5 bases and V 0 bases, and 7 bases lay outside the gene matches. Germline values: CDR1 MNHEY, CDR2 SVGAGI. The CDR3 totals 16 residues. The CDR3 nucleotides are TGTGCCAGCAGTTACTCAGGACTAGCGCGGGTTGAGACCCAGTACTTC. Amino acids: CASSYSGLARVETQYF.

Ten or more counts support this clonotype. This sequence joins TRBV18 and TRBJ2-5; maybe TRBD1 (5 bases). CDR1 KGHSH and CDR2 LQKENI come from the germline V gene. The CDR3 has 14 amino acids. Deletions cut 4 bases from V and 4 bases from J, with 13 bases between. The CDR3 nucleotides read TGTGCCAGCTCACTCTCCCAGGGTCGAGAGACCCAGTACTTC. Translated: CASSLSQGRETQYF.

The sample holds many counts of this clonotype. The V call is TRBV20-1, the J call TRBJ1-1; weak D call: TRBD1 (5 bases). From germline, CDR1 is DFQATT and CDR2 SNEGSKA (reference sequence). This CDR3 comprises 14 residues. V lost 6 bases and J lost 2, with 16 bases in between. The DNA of the CDR3 is TGCAGTGCGTGGACCGGGACGGTAAACACTGAAGCTTTCTTT. Protein product: CSAWTGTVNTEAFF.

This clonotype was detected many times. The chain carries TRBV6-5 and TRBJ2-7; 9 bases match TRBD1. V was pared by 5 bases and J by 3 bases, with 5 bases of the junction left unmatched. CDR1 is MNHEY, CDR2 SVGAGI, per germline. This CDR3 has 14 amino acids. The CDR3 reads CASSHRTGDYEQYF. The CDR3, as DNA: TGTGCCAGCAGTCACCGGACAGGGGACTACGAGCAGTACTTC.

This clonotype appeared many times. V and J are TRBV7-2 and TRBJ2-2; weak D call: TRBD2 (7 bases). The germline CDR1 and CDR2 sequences are SGHTA and FQGNSA. Trimming stripped 1 base from V and 4 bases from J, with 13 bases between. The CDR3 has 16 amino acids. The CDR3 region has the DNA TGTGCCAGCAGCTTAGTAACAGGGAGGGGCACCGGGGAGCTGTTTTTT. This encodes CASSLVTGRGTGELFF.

Many counts were recorded for this clonotype. The V gene is TRBV11-2, the J gene TRBJ2-7; D might be TRBD2 (7 bases). CDR1 and CDR2 (germline): SGHAT, FQNNGV. The CDR3 spans 11 residues. Trimming took 8 bases from V and 6 from J, leaving 11 bases between them. This CDR3 reads CASGRGTEQYF. CDR3 bases: TGTGCCAGCGGGAGGGGGACCGAGCAGTACTTC.

The chain combines TRBV6-1 with TRBJ2-7; the D call may be TRBD1 or TRBD2 (5 bases each). From germline, CDR1 is MNHNS and CDR2 SASEGT. CDR3 size: 15 residues. V was cut by 4 bases and J by 0 bases, with 13 bases left in between. The CDR3 reads CASSGRDGASYEQYF. CDR3 DNA: TGTGCCAGCAGTGGCCGGGACGGAGCCTCCTACGAGCAGTACTTC.

This clonotype was seen ten or more times. The V call is TRBV20-1, the J call TRBJ1-5; D gene uncertain. Germline V gene sequence: CDR1 DFQATT, CDR2 SNEGSKA (reference sequence). CDR3 length equals 13 residues. The V end was cut by 6 bases, the J end by 0 bases, with 9 bases between. In nucleotides, the CDR3 is TGCAGTGCGCAAGAACTTAGCAATCAGCCCCAGCATTTT. Translation: CSAQELSNQPQHF.

This clonotype was detected ten times or more. V and J are TRBV29-1 and TRBJ1-2; no clear D gene. CDR1 is SQVTM and CDR2 is ANQGSEA in the germline V gene. This CDR3 has 14 residues. Trimming cost V 0 bases and J 8 bases, with 16 bases left between them. The CDR3 spells CSVEDLQRVEGYTF. The CDR3 DNA reads as TGCAGCGTTGAAGATCTTCAGAGGGTAGAGGGCTACACCTTC.

There are many counts of this clonotype. This chain uses TRBV30 with TRBJ2-7, with 11 bases identical to TRBD2. This CDR3 spans 17 amino acids. The junction had 12 bases not matched to a gene; V was cut back by 2 bases and J by 3 bases. Germline loops: CDR1 GTSNPN, CDR2 SVGIG (reference sequence). Written as DNA, the CDR3 is TGTGCCTGGAGTACCCCTCGACTAGCGGGACGTAGCTACGAGCAGTACTTC. As protein: CAWSTPRLAGRSYEQYF. The full variable domain, in which reference TRBV30 and TRBJ2-7 provide the parts outside the CDR3, is SQTIHQWPATLVQPVGSPLSLECTVEGTSNPNLYWYRQAAGRGLQLLFYSVGIGQISSEVPQNLSASRPQDRQFILSSKKLLLSDSGFYLCAWSTPRLAGRSYEQYFGPGTRLTVT.

The chain employs TRBV6-5 and TRBJ1-2; possibly TRBD1 for D (5 bases). CDR3 length: 15 residues. Germline lookup yields CDR1 MNHEY and CDR2 SVGAGI. Trimming removed 0 bases from V and 3 bases from J, with 11 bases in between. CDR3 loop: CASSYSGHVYYGYTF. The CDR3 DNA reads as TGTGCCAGCAGTTACTCCGGACACGTTTACTATGGCTACACCTTC.

This clonotype was seen ten or more times. J is TRBJ2-7 and V is TRBV12-3 or TRBV12-4; D may be TRBD1 (5 bases). The CDR3 consists of 14 residues. The V end lost 7 bases, the J end lost 5 bases, and 18 bases lay between the germline ends. In nucleotides, the CDR3 is TGTGCCAGCACTTCAACCACAGGAAAGCACGAGCAGTACTTC. Translated: CASTSTTGKHEQYF.

This clonotype was found many times. The junction shows a germline mismatch at one end, possibly a read error. The chain carries TRBV6-5 and TRBJ2-7; possibly TRBD1 for D (5 bases). The CDR3 is 13 residues long. Germline assignment: CDR1 MNHEY and CDR2 SVGAGI. CDR3 sequence: CANSYSDKYEQYF. The CDR3 DNA reads as TGTGCCAACAGTTACTCGGACAAATACGAGCAGTACTTC.

The chain is built from TRBV6-5 and TRBJ2-2; D remains unclear. The germline V and J ends were trimmed by 0 bases and 4 bases, with 3 bases remaining between them. The length of the CDR3 is 13 residues. The V gene's germline CDR1 is MNHEY and CDR2 SVGAGI. The CDR3 coding sequence is TGTGCCAGCAGTTACTCTGCCACCGGGGAGCTGTTTTTT. It translates to CASSYSATGELFF.

This clonotype was found many times. The chain couples TRBV6-1 to TRBJ1-2; 8 nucleotides line up with TRBD1. The CDR3 totals 14 residues. Germline CDR1 reads MNHNS; CDR2 reads SASEGT. The V and J ends lost 6 bases and 5 bases, in that order; junction bases with no gene match: 8. Here the CDR3 DNA reads TGTGCCAGCAGACGGGACAGGAACTTATATGGCTACACCTTC. This encodes CASRRDRNLYGYTF.

This clonotype was seen repeatedly, ten times or more. The J gene is TRBJ2-3, the V gene TRBV6-1; D not resolved. The V gene's germline CDR1 is MNHNS and CDR2 SASEGT. The CDR3 is 15 residues long. V was pared by 6 bases and J by 0 bases, with 13 bases between. CDR3 sequence reads: CASSPMRSSTDTQYF. As DNA, the CDR3 is TGTGCCAGCAGCCCTATGAGGTCTAGCACAGATACGCAGTATTTT.

At least ten counts were recorded for this clonotype. The rearrangement joins TRBV13 to TRBJ2-7; weak D call: TRBD1 (5 bases). This CDR3 is built from 15 residues. Germline V CDR1 and CDR2: PRHDT, FYEKMQ (reference sequence). Trimming removed 3 bases at V and 3 bases at J, with 15 bases between. CDR3 loop: CASSLGQQGGYEQYF. In DNA, the CDR3 is TGTGCCAGCAGCTTGGGGCAACAAGGTGGCTACGAGCAGTACTTC.

This clonotype was seen repeatedly, ten times or more. The rearrangement joins TRBV11-3 to TRBJ2-2, with D maybe TRBD2 (6 bases). Trimming removed 2 bases from V and 5 bases from J, with 15 bases in between. Germline CDR1 reads SGHNT; CDR2 reads YENEEA. The length of the CDR3 is 16 residues. The CDR3 is CASSLSSGAGTGELFF. The CDR3, as DNA: TGTGCCAGCAGCTTATCCTCGGGAGCTGGGACCGGGGAGCTGTTTTTT.

This clonotype was seen only once. This sequence joins TRBV28 and TRBJ2-7; either TRBD1 or TRBD2 may supply D (5 bases each). Germline V CDR1 and CDR2: MDHEN, SYDVKM. Trimming removed 5 bases from V and 3 bases from J, with 17 bases in between. The CDR3 totals 15 residues. In DNA form, the CDR3 reads TGTGCCAGCAGTGGGGGAACTCTAGCTCGCTACGAGCAGTACTTC. Protein product: CASSGGTLARYEQYF.

This clonotype was observed many times. The J gene is TRBJ2-7, the V gene TRBV18, with 7 bases identical to TRBD2. CDR3 length: 14 amino acids. The ends lost 4 bases at V and 3 bases at J; junction bases unmatched: 6. In germline, CDR1 is KGHSH, CDR2 LQKENI. CDR3 loop: CASSLDWEGYEQYF. Here the CDR3 DNA reads TGTGCCAGCTCACTCGACTGGGAGGGCTACGAGCAGTACTTC. Supplemented by reference TRBV18 and TRBJ2-7, the full variable domain reads NAGVMQNPRHLVRRRGQEARLRCSPMKGHSHVYWYRQLPEEGLKFMVYLQKENIIDESGMPKERFSAEFPKEGPSILRIQQVVRGDSAAYFCASSLDWEGYEQYFGPGTRLTVT.

Remarks on this clonotype: Possible read error: a much larger clone is one base away. This sequence joins TRBV12-3 or TRBV12-4 and TRBJ2-2, with D possibly TRBD2 on 5 matching bases. This CDR3 region has 13 residues. The CDR3 here is CASSFSFTGELCF. CDR3 DNA sequence: TGTGCCAGCAGTTTCAGTTTCACCGGGGAGCTGTGTTTT.

The chain employs TRBV5-1 and TRBJ1-4; D perhaps matches TRBD1 (6 bases). Germline V lookup: CDR1 SGHRS, CDR2 YFSETQ. The CDR3 length is 15 residues. The V gene lost 0 bases and the J gene lost 7 bases, with 13 bases spanning the gap. Here the CDR3 reads CASSLEDSAVEKLFF. The DNA for the CDR3 is TGCGCCAGCAGCTTGGAGGACAGCGCCGTTGAAAAACTGTTTTTT.